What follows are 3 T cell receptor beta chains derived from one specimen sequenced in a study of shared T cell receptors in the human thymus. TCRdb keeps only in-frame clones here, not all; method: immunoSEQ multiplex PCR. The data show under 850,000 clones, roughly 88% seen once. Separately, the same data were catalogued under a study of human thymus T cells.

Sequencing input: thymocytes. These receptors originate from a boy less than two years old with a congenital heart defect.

CDR3 DNA sequence: TGTGCCAGTAGTATTCCCGGACAGACTTCAGATACGCAGTATTTT. Encoded protein: CASSIPGQTSDTQYF. V and J are TRBV19 and TRBJ2-3; D may be TRBD1 (6 bases). Germline V gene sequence: CDR1 LNHDA, CDR2 SQIVND (reference sequence). This CDR3 has 15 residues. V was clipped by 3 bases and J by 4 bases, with 14 bases between them.

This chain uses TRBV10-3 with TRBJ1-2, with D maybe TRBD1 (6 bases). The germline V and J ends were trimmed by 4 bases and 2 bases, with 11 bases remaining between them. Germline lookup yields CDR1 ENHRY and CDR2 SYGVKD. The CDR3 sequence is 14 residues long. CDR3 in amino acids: CAISGAGDNYGYTF. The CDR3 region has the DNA TGTGCCATCAGTGGGGCAGGGGACAACTATGGCTACACCTTC.

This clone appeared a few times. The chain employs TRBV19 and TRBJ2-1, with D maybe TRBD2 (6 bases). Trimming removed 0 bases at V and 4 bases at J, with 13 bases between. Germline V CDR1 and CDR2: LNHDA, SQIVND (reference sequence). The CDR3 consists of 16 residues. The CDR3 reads CASSIEGTSDYNEQFF. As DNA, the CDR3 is TGTGCCAGTAGTATAGAAGGGACTTCTGATTACAATGAGCAGTTCTTC.